Below, one T cell receptor (beta chain) is given with its context. The sample originates from a study of regulatory T cells in long-lasting Graves disease. Germline V lookup: CDR1 SGDLS, CDR2 YYNGEE. V lost 3 bases to trimming and J lost 6 bases; unmatched junction nucleotides: 7. The CDR3 runs 16 residues. The time point denotes: newly diagnosed GD, antithyroid drugs for less than 3 months. Construction of the TCR library relied on RNA isolated from PBMCs. According to the study, TCR beta libraries were built with iRepertoire HTBI primers and CDR3-region Arm-PCR. Each CDR3 protein gets one entry after TCRdb re-called the multiplex PCR reads with MiXCR. The repertoire includes about 540,000 distinct CDR3 sequences, about 13% of them detected once, and over 7.5% sits in the top ten. This sample also belongs to another study, concerning T cells in Graves' hyperthyroidism and ophthalmopathy. That report notes: First-round RT-PCR of the TCR CDR3 relied on the HTBI primer set. Blood also showed most of the thyroid clonotypes that were expanded above 0.001. From stable hyperthyroidism, ophthalmopathy was separated by a 13 V-J model.

This receptor was obtained from a man aged 25-45 years with Graves disease. The starting material was peripheral blood mononuclear cells (PBMCs), obtained at new diagnosis, from a patient treated with antithyroid drugs. V usage is TRBV9 and J usage is TRBJ2-2; 11 bases align to TRBD1. CDR3 in DNA: TGTGCCAGCAGCGGGAGGACAGGGGGCATCGCCGGGGAGCTGTTTTTT. This gives the protein CASSGRTGGIAGELFF.